The clone carrying this TCR beta chain has a handful of counts. These data belong to a study of pediatric ulcerative colitis. The repertoire was sequenced with immunoSEQ multiplex PCR; TCRdb's copy has only in-frame clones and lacks some. Of 30,000 to 40,000 clones in the sample, 82% were seen once. Sequenced material: blood. This clonotype originated in a boy aged 5-17 years with severe ulcerative colitis.

This CDR3 is CASSSSSGGLNEQFF. In DNA form, the CDR3 reads TGTGCCAGCAGTTCTAGTAGCGGGGGGCTTAATGAGCAGTTCTTC. J is TRBJ2-1 and V is TRBV28; 10 positions match TRBD2. The junction had 7 bases not matched to a gene; V was cut back by 4 bases and J by 7 bases. Germline V gene data show CDR1 as MDHEN and CDR2 as SYDVKM. This CDR3 region has 15 residues.